This T cell receptor beta chain stems from a study of T cells in Graves' hyperthyroidism and ophthalmopathy. Overall study results and limits: Separating ophthalmopathy from stable hyperthyroidism was achieved by a 13 V-J model.

Amplified TCR beta CDR3 regions derived from RNA transcripts. HTBI primers were employed in a first-round RT-PCR of the TCR CDR3. Each CDR3 protein gets one entry after TCRdb re-called the multiplex PCR reads with MiXCR. The repertoire holds over 700,000 distinct CDR3 sequences, with roughly 40% as singletons. This clonotype was counted a few times. What it recognizes is unknown. Hyperthyroidism in the patients, aged 18 to 65, was newly diagnosed and under 2 months in duration. The receptor's source is a man younger than 35 with Graves' hyperthyroidism. The sequencing input was blood.

The CDR3 sequence is CAISESSAGELFF. CDR3 coding DNA: TGTGCCATCAGTGAGTCTAGTGCCGGGGAGCTGTTTTTT. The rearrangement joins TRBV10-3 to TRBJ2-2; D unclear. Between the trimmed V and J ends, which lost 0 bases and 6 bases, there was a span of 5 bases. CDR3 length: 13 amino acids. The germline CDR1 and CDR2 sequences are ENHRY and SYGVKD.